This TCR beta chain is from a study of cytomegalovirus exposure and HLA in healthy donors (dated by TCRdb to the late 2010s). Study-wide context: An earlier analysis of approximately 640 of the donors reported more than 250 Gb of sequence data and about 100 million unique TCR beta sequences from about 200 million T cells. HLA typing included class I and class II loci at four-digit resolution. In the later analysis, no new phenotypic data were used to find candidate immune exposures; instead, reliance was placed on TCR beta sequences and their occurrence across donors. Roughly 5 DR-DQ haplotypes were handled as single units for association and clustering because linkage in the cohort was strong. All discovery cohort repertoires had been generated using a single sequencing platform. A later genetic analysis used genome-wide SNP genotypes for about 55% of the 666 donors, treating that subset as a discovery cohort. The genetic ancestry cluster associated with self-reported Caucasian donors included approximately 85% of the 300 to 450 genotyped donors. Roughly 300 gigabases of sequencing data and around 85 million unique TCR sequences made up an early release that covered roughly 670 HLA-typed donors. To decide whether each TCR beta V gene segment behaved as functional or pseudogenic, an earlier analysis of over 500 of the donors relied on high-throughput TCR beta sequencing. Donor age, sex, ethnicity and CMV serostatus were collected together with the repertoire data. Across roughly 420 genotyped donors of the cohort, an average of approximately 220,000 unique TCR beta nucleotide sequences per donor were sequenced, and roughly 17% of those sequences were non-productive. In addition to the first cohort of about 650 subjects, a separate validation cohort of 120 different subjects was used. To predict cytomegalovirus infection status, the study combined high-throughput TCR immunosequencing, statistical association of individual TCRs with disease status, and machine learning. Using immunosequencing, the study profiled T cell repertoires from approximately 700 subjects and related those repertoires to cytomegalovirus serostatus. The number of typed donors differed by locus: about 629-630 for A, B, C, DRB1 and DQB1; 500 to 550 for DQA1; approximately 610 for DPA1; and roughly 490 for DPB1. The study aimed to test whether signatures of past pathogen exposure could be identified by cataloging public T cell receptors. A later analysis re-analyzed previously published TCR beta repertoires from 650 to 800 donors and added high-resolution HLA genotyping to study TCR occurrence patterns. The research as a whole found: In both the original and validation cohorts, the classifier was reported to diagnose cytomegalovirus status with high specificity and sensitivity. Presence/absence analyses assumed roughly uniform sequencing depth across donors, an assumption that may not hold. Most TCR sequences were seen in very few donors, while some public TCRs were found in many individuals. According to a later analysis, most CMV-associated TCR beta chains appeared to be HLA-restricted, and the HLA associations seemed to be driven largely by CMV exposure. A group of highly shared sequence variants was considered likely to be a technical artifact of the sequencing pipeline. Broadly in line with IMGT annotations, most TCR beta V segments showed up in productive rearrangements about 90% or about 30% of the time in an earlier analysis of a few hundred of the donors. A later genetic analysis reported fewer N-insertions in productive TCRs among donors in an Asian-associated ancestry cluster than the roughly 620-donor mean. When HLA alleles, especially DR and DQ, strongly co-occurred, TCR associations were difficult to assign to individual alleles. Specific HLA alleles were associated with around 18,000 TCR beta sequences at a false discovery rate of 0.05 in a later analysis. The cohort was sequenced for TCR beta chains only, and without alpha or paired-chain data the features that could be detected were limited. A later analysis found that HLA-associated TCR beta chains were more clonally expanded and had lower generation probabilities than equally common non-associated chains. The authors suggested that the approach could potentially be extended to other disease states and immunological phenotypes. Several of the top co-occurrence clusters appeared to be linked to parvovirus B19, influenza, CMV and Epstein-Barr virus, according to a later analysis. Some IMGT-functional V segments, including TRBV6-2 and TRBV6-3, could not be told apart with the 87-base-pair reads, so those segments were excluded. In the study, around 150 TCR beta chains were listed as associated with cytomegalovirus. For the cohort, immune exposure information was limited to CMV serostatus. Linkage disequilibrium might explain the correlated functional status among segregating V segments, but an unknown experimental factor could not be excluded. A later analysis found that TCR association rates varied across HLA loci, with DRB1 alleles showing the most associated TCRs and HLA-C alleles the fewest. Because some donors lacked HLA typing at each locus, the association tests relied only on the typed subset. Because counts were too low, 15 to 20 rarely observed V segments, including chromosome 9 orphons, were excluded from the earlier analysis of under 650 of the donors. A few of the identified cytomegalovirus-associated TCR beta chains were confirmed in vitro to be specific for cytomegalovirus antigens. An association between a missense DCLRE1C variant and V-gene and J-gene trimming of TCR beta chains was found in a later genetic analysis and replicated in an independent cohort. A further reported finding was that TCR beta sequences accurately predicted the HLA-A and HLA-B alleles for most subjects in the first cohort.

The library relied on the immunoSEQ multiplex PCR assay. The multiplex PCR relied on a mix of 60 forward primers for TCR Vbeta segments and 13 reverse primers for TCR Jbeta segments. Amplification of the CDR3 region of rearranged TCR beta genes was performed with a multiplex PCR assay on genomic DNA. On the Illumina HiSeq System, the amplified TCR beta libraries were sequenced as 87-base-pair reads. The authors' analysis ran thus. In a later analysis, tens of millions of unique TCR beta chains were counted across the 500 to 850 repertoires, and approximately 11 million of these chains were shared by at least two donors. Raw reads were error-corrected and collapsed into unique sequences with a nearest-neighbor algorithm that merged closely related sequences to remove PCR and sequencing errors. To assign V, D and J gene segments, CDR3 sequences were aligned to IMGT reference sequences. Each retained sequence needed at least a six-nucleotide match to both a V gene segment and a J gene segment. A rearrangement counted as productive if the CDR3 had no stop codons and remained in frame with V and J, and every other rearrangement counted as non-productive. Following IMGT convention, CDR3 was defined as the stretch from the second conserved V-encoded cysteine up to the conserved J-encoded phenylalanine. In an earlier analysis of roughly 610 of the donors, sequences lacking an unambiguous match to a single V gene segment were excluded. An earlier analysis of fewer than 750 of the donors classified V segments as functional when productive rearrangements were above 56.7% and as segregating when the standard deviation between donors was above 5%. A statistical classification framework was developed to diagnose cytomegalovirus status using the catalog of TCR beta chain sequences. A later analysis assigned V and J genes by comparing TCR nucleotide sequences with IMGT/GENE-DB human TR gene sequences. Using the TCRdist pipeline, a later analysis assigned CDR3 sequences along with most-parsimonious VDJ recombination scenarios. In a later analysis, each TCR beta chain was defined by its CDR3 amino acid sequence together with its V-gene family, and reads lacking a unique V-gene family were excluded. A later analysis removed 592 highly shared, low-generation-probability nucleotide sequences to deal with suspected cross-contamination and a sequencing artifact. A later analysis calculated a clonal expansion index for each public chain from normalized within-repertoire ranks of inferred template counts. A later analysis computed generation probabilities with a VDJ recombination model fitted to out-of-frame rearrangements, and checked the results against IGoR. A later analysis scored TCR-TCR, TCR-HLA and TCR-CMV co-occurrence with hypergeometric tests, applying a repertoire-size bias correction to TCR pairs. False discovery rates were estimated in a later analysis by permuting HLA or CMV assignments 20 times. In a later analysis, co-occurring TCRs were grouped using DBSCAN, with TCRdist sequence similarity added in when clustering inside HLA-allele-positive subsets. Repertoires with fewer than 30,000 or more than 120,000 public chains were left out of co-occurrence clustering, as were roughly five repertoires with anomalous nucleotide sharing. The immuneACCESS repertoire file appears here via TCRdb, limited to in-frame rearrangements. These files lack a portion of the clones; in checked studies, under half of the deficit traces to unresolved V genes, and the cause of the others is not known. V and J calls plus clone size are reproduced from that table; the DNA served to infer D and trimming. For this sample the table gives about 200,000 clones, of which 82% were detected only once. 4.5% to 7% of the sample lies in the top ten.

On this clone: Its antigen specificity is not known. The record has no base qualities; no much larger clone is one base away.

In total, 500 to 700 healthy bone marrow donors made up the cohort. At the time of sampling, every cohort member was nominally healthy, though immune exposures that went unrecorded were likely present. The donor tested CMV seropositive, placing the donor among the 250 to 350 seropositive members of the cohort. A peripheral blood sample was collected from each donor, and TCR beta sequencing was performed on peripheral blood mononuclear cells. The Qiagen DNeasy Blood Extraction Kit was used to extract genomic DNA from the blood cell samples. The cysteine opens and the phenylalanine closes a CDR3 of 14 amino acids. Kept here is only the CDR3 DNA, which spans 42 bases and is read in frame from base 1. V loses 0 bases at its end and J loses 7 bases; junction bases beyond the gene matches: 3. CDR1 SGHTA and CDR2 FQGTGA are derived from the germline V gene.

The specimen was PBMCs. In this chain, TRBV7-3 is recombined with TRBJ1-2; 9 central bases correspond to TRBD1. This TCR was sampled from a middle-aged man in good health and CMV-seropositive. The CDR3 reads CASSLTRDRAGYTF. The bases read TGTGCCAGCAGCTTAACCCGGGACAGGGCTGGCTACACCTTC.